The clone carrying this TCR beta chain was found a few times. TCRdb's copy holds only in-frame clones and misses some; the assay was immunoSEQ multiplex PCR. The sample yields approximately 270,000 clones, about 86% seen once. The data are from a study of cytomegalovirus exposure and HLA in healthy donors. This CDR3 is built from 15 residues. The V and J ends lost 5 bases and 7 bases respectively, with 15 bases between them. From germline, CDR1 is MNHEY and CDR2 SMNVEV (reference sequence). The sequencing sample was made of PBMCs. The chain uses TRBV27 and TRBJ1-6, with a possible D match to TRBD1 (5 bases). The origin of this receptor is a woman younger than 35 in good health and CMV-seronegative. CDR3 sequence: CASSLRRTTNSPLHF. CDR3 DNA sequence: TGTGCCAGCAGTCTACGCAGGACAACCAATTCACCCCTCCACTTT.